The present T cell receptor beta chain was sequenced within a study of cytomegalovirus exposure and HLA in healthy donors. General study points: TCR clusters originating in the first cohort tended to co-occur in the 120 validation repertoires, according to a later analysis.

Assay used: immunoSEQ multiplex PCR; TCRdb lists only in-frame clones, some missing. The data hold approximately 190,000 clones, with approximately 84% observed a single time. Notes on this clone: Antigen: not known.

This CDR3 comprises 15 residues. The ends were cut back, 0 bases at V and 8 bases at J, with 14 bases in the middle. Germline V gene data show CDR1 as SGHRS and CDR2 as YFSETQ. This clonotype was sampled from a man aged 18 to 29 in good health and CMV-seropositive. Material: PBMCs. The chain joins TRBV5-1 to TRBJ1-4; D perhaps matches TRBD1 (5 bases). For the CDR3, the DNA is TGCGCCAGCAGCTTGGGGGGGGGATTGGACGAAAAACTGTTTTTT. Encoded protein: CASSLGGGLDEKLFF. The variable domain in full, with the rest retrieved from reference TRBV5-1 and TRBJ1-4, is KAGVTQTPRYLIKTRGQQVTLSCSPISGHRSVSWYQQTPGQGLQFLFEYFSETQRNKGNFPGRFSGRQFSNSRSEMNVSTLELGDSALYLCASSLGGGLDEKLFFGSGTQLSVL.